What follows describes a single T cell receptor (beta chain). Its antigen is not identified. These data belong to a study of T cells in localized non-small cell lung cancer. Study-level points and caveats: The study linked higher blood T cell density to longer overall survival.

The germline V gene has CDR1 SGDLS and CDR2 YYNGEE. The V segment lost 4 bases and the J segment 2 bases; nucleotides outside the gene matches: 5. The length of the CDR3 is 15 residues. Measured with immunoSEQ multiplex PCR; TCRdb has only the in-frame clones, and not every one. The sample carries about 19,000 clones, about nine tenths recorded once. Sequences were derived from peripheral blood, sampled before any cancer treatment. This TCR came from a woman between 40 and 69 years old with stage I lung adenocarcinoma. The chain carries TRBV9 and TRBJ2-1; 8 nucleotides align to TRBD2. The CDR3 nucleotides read TGTGCCAGCAGCTTCGGGGGGGACACCTACAATGAGCAGTTCTTC. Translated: CASSFGGDTYNEQFF.